The sequence of this T cell receptor (beta chain) was determined in a study of cytomegalovirus exposure and HLA in healthy donors. Regarding the study as a whole: Later analysis suggested most CMV-associated TCR beta chains were HLA-restricted. Roughly uniform depth of sequencing across donors was assumed in presence/absence analyses.

The donors (healthy individuals) were bone marrow donors. Notes on this clone: Its antigen is still unknown.

The primer mix had 60 Vbeta and 13 Jbeta primers. Only in-frame clones appear in the TCRdb table, and some are missing; sequencing was by immunoSEQ multiplex PCR. The repertoire includes around 150,000 clones, 80% to 90% of them detected once, and 3.5% to 4.5% sits in the top ten. CDR1 is SEHNR and CDR2 is FQNEAQ in the germline V gene (reference sequence). The V and J ends lost 4 bases and 5 bases respectively, with 8 bases between them. The CDR3 spans 13 residues. Sequencing was done on a sample of PBMCs. The rearrangement links TRBV7-9 to TRBJ2-2; D remains ambiguous. This receptor was taken from a woman in her 40s in good health and CMV-seropositive. For the CDR3, the DNA is TGTGCCAGCAGCTACCTAGGTACCGGGGAGCTGTTTTTT. It codes for CASSYLGTGELFF.